The 27 T cell receptor beta chains presented below share a single source sample, sequenced in a study of blood T cell repertoires in COVID-19. Sequencing was performed with immunoSEQ multiplex PCR; in TCRdb, only in-frame clones are kept and a portion is missing. The table has some 250,000 clones, 83% seen once; the top ten hold 4.5% to 6.5%. Sequencing was performed on peripheral blood. These receptor sequences come from a man aged 80 or over with acute or convalescent COVID-19.

The rearrangement joins TRBV15 to TRBJ1-1; a possible D gene is TRBD1 (6 bases). Deletions cut 0 bases from V and 5 bases from J, with 19 bases between. In germline, CDR1 is LNHNV, CDR2 YYDKDF (reference sequence). This CDR3 has 17 residues. CDR3 nucleotide sequence: TGTGCCACCAGCAGAGATAGTATTACTACAGGGCGGACTGAAGCTTTCTTT. It specifies CATSRDSITTGRTEAFF.

This clone was observed a few times. The chain links TRBV7-6 to TRBJ1-2; TRBD1 is a possible D gene (5 bases). Germline-derived CDR1 and CDR2 are SGHVS and FNYEAQ. Between the trimmed V and J ends, which lost 6 bases and 0 bases, there was a span of 14 bases. The CDR3 has 15 residues. CDR3 residues: CASSILGGSNYGYTF. For the CDR3, the DNA is TGTGCCAGCAGTATCCTCGGGGGTTCTAACTATGGCTACACCTTC.

V usage is TRBV11-1 and J usage is TRBJ2-1, with D unclear. From germline, CDR1 is SGHAT and CDR2 FQDESV (reference sequence). The V end lost 5 bases, the J end lost 0 bases, and 8 bases lay between the germline ends. The CDR3 runs to 14 residues. CDR3 bases: TGTGCCAGCAGCCGAGGCAGCTCCTACAATGAGCAGTTCTTC. It is translated as CASSRGSSYNEQFF.

The count of this clone is one. The chain recombines TRBV5-1 with TRBJ2-3; 14 nucleotides match TRBD2. V trimming: 5 bases; J trimming: 8 bases; junction bases outside the gene matches: 7. The CDR3 spans 15 residues. The germline V gene has CDR1 SGHRS and CDR2 YFSETQ. Written as DNA, the CDR3 is TGCGCCAGCAGTGGGACTAGCGGGAGTGGCGCTACGCAGTATTTT. Protein sequence: CASSGTSGSGATQYF. Full variable domain (remainder filled in from reference TRBV5-1 and TRBJ2-3): KAGVTQTPRYLIKTRGQQVTLSCSPISGHRSVSWYQQTPGQGLQFLFEYFSETQRNKGNFPGRFSGRQFSNSRSEMNVSTLELGDSALYLCASSGTSGSGATQYFGPGTRLTVL.

This chain connects TRBV28 to TRBJ2-7; the D gene is possibly TRBD1 (5 bases). Trimming left V 2 bases short and J 2 bases short, with 7 bases between. CDR3 length: 13 residues. The germline V gene has CDR1 MDHEN and CDR2 SYDVKM. Here the CDR3 reads CASSLIRAYEQYF. CDR3 nucleotide sequence: TGTGCCAGCAGTTTAATCAGGGCCTACGAGCAGTACTTC.

The CDR3 sequence: CATNRGYEQYF. The CDR3 DNA is TGTGCCACCAATCGGGGATACGAGCAGTACTTC. The chain couples TRBV28 to TRBJ2-7; D possibly corresponds to TRBD2 (5 bases). Trimming removed 10 bases from V and 4 bases from J, with 11 bases in between. The CDR3 has 11 amino acids. Germline CDR1 MDHEN, CDR2 SYDVKM.

Of note for this clone: In the same sample, other DNA sequences code for this CDR3. The chain is built from TRBV5-1 and TRBJ1-5; possible D gene TRBD1, 5 bases. Germline loops: CDR1 SGHRS, CDR2 YFSETQ. The CDR3 has 15 residues. V was pared by 0 bases and J by 3 bases, with 10 bases between. CDR3 bases: TGCGCCAGCAGCTTGGCGGCGGGGCTCAATCAGCCCCAGCATTTT. As protein: CASSLAAGLNQPQHF.

V gene TRBV4-2 combines with J gene TRBJ2-7, with D perhaps TRBD2 (6 bases). This CDR3 is 14 amino acids long. CDR1 and CDR2 from the germline V gene are LGHNA and YNFKEQ. Trimming stripped 3 bases from V and 4 bases from J, with 13 bases between. The CDR3 region has the DNA TGTGCCAGCAGCCACGGAGGGGTAGGATACGAGCAGTACTTC. Protein product: CASSHGGVGYEQYF.

The V call is TRBV10-3, the J call TRBJ2-6; 8 nucleotides align to TRBD1. After removal of 4 bases from V and 3 bases from J, the junction contained 8 bases not matched to a gene. The length of the CDR3 is 17 residues. The germline CDR1 and CDR2 sequences are ENHRY and SYGVKD. The CDR3 nucleotides read TGTGCCATCAGTGCTGGGACAGGAAACGATGGGGCCAACGTCCTGACTTTC. Its translation: CAISAGTGNDGANVLTF.

The V gene is TRBV5-1, the J gene TRBJ2-1; D ambiguous. With 2 bases removed from V and 0 bases from J, the gap between germline ends came to 9 bases. Per germline, CDR1 SGHRS and CDR2 YFSETQ. The CDR3 has 15 residues. The CDR3 region is CASSFLRSSYNEQFF. CDR3 sequence (DNA): TGCGCCAGCAGCTTTCTTCGTAGCTCCTACAATGAGCAGTTCTTC.

The gene calls are TRBV5-1 and TRBJ2-1, with no clear D. V was pared by 4 bases and J by 0 bases, with 11 bases between. Germline values: CDR1 SGHRS, CDR2 YFSETQ. The CDR3 runs 15 residues. CDR3 in amino acids: CASSLDSFSYNEQFF. The CDR3 DNA follows: TGCGCCAGCAGCCTAGACTCCTTCTCCTACAATGAGCAGTTCTTC.

V is TRBV30 and J is TRBJ1-1; no reliable D call. Germline V gives CDR1 GTSNPN, CDR2 SVGIG (reference sequence). The V end was cut by 3 bases, the J end by 3 bases, with 14 bases between. This CDR3 region has 14 residues. The CDR3, as DNA: TGTGCCTGGAGCGGCGGGCCCCAGGACACTGAAGCTTTCTTT. It translates to CAWSGGPQDTEAFF.

This chain uses TRBV5-1 with TRBJ2-7, with D possibly matching TRBD1 (7 bases). This CDR3 region has 15 residues. Germline V gene lookup returns CDR1 SGHRS and CDR2 YFSETQ. Trimming removed 5 bases from V and 0 bases from J, with 15 bases in between. CDR3 sequence (DNA): TGCGCCAGCAGTGGGGGGACAGCTAGCTCCTACGAGCAGTACTTC. Translating gives CASSGGTASSYEQYF.

The chain is built from TRBV2 and TRBJ2-2; 16 nucleotides line up with TRBD2. The CDR3 is 20 amino acids. CDR1 and CDR2 from the germline V gene are SNHLY and FYNNEI. Trimming took 6 bases from V and 6 from J; bases not matched to a gene: 16. DNA for the CDR3: TGTGCCAGCAGAGGGACTAGCGGGGGGGTAGGCTACACTGGTGCCGGGGAGCTGTTTTTT. Protein product: CASRGTSGGVGYTGAGELFF.

The chain joins TRBV27 to TRBJ2-2; TRBD2 matches 7 bases. Germline CDR1 MNHEY, CDR2 SMNVEV (reference sequence). The CDR3 consists of 16 residues. Trimming at V came to 6 bases and at J to 1 base, leaving 8 bases not matched to a gene. CDR3 nucleotide sequence: TGTGCCAGCAGGGTTACTAGCGCTAGGAACACCGGGGAGCTGTTTTTT. Protein: CASRVTSARNTGELFF.

The chain couples TRBV20-1 to TRBJ2-1; D gene unclear. V lost 6 bases and J lost 8, with 11 bases in between. Germline V CDR1 and CDR2: DFQATT, SNEGSKA (reference sequence). CDR3 length equals 11 residues. The CDR3 DNA sequence: TGCAGTGCGCCCCGGTTCGATGAGCAGTTCTTC. This translates into CSAPRFDEQFF.

The gene calls are TRBV19 and TRBJ2-2, with TRBD1 identical over 9 bases. CDR1 and CDR2 from the germline V gene are LNHDA and SQIVND (reference sequence). The CDR3 runs to 16 residues. The junction had 11 bases not matched to a gene; V was cut back by 5 bases and J by 7 bases. CDR3 region: CASSPRTGTGIGELFF. CDR3 bases: TGTGCCAGTAGTCCCCGGACCGGGACAGGGATCGGGGAGCTGTTTTTT.

This chain connects TRBV9 to TRBJ1-6; D perhaps matches TRBD1 (6 bases). The CDR3 consists of 16 residues. Looked up from germline, CDR1 is SGDLS and CDR2 is YYNGEE. V lost 3 bases and J 5 bases, leaving 15 bases between the germline ends. In DNA form, the CDR3 reads TGTGCCAGCAGCGCATTGGCAGGGGCTAATAATTCACCCCTCCACTTT. Its protein product is CASSALAGANNSPLHF.

The chain links TRBV5-6 to TRBJ1-4; the D gene is possibly TRBD1 (5 bases). Per the germline V gene, CDR1 is SGHDT and CDR2 is YYEEEE. V dropped 1 base and J dropped 8 bases, with 12 bases sitting between them. This CDR3 contains 14 residues. The DNA for the CDR3 is TGTGCCAGCAGCTTGTACCAGGGTTTCGAAAAACTGTTTTTT. Its translation is CASSLYQGFEKLFF.

This chain joins TRBV7-9 and TRBJ2-6; D is perhaps TRBD1 (7 bases). The length of the CDR3 is 18 residues. V dropped 4 bases and J dropped 0 bases, with 16 bases sitting between them. Germline CDR1 SEHNR, CDR2 FQNEAQ (reference sequence). As DNA, the CDR3 is TGTGCCAGCAGCTGGAGGGGACAGCCGCGCTCTGGGGCCAACGTCCTGACTTTC. It specifies CASSWRGQPRSGANVLTF.

The V gene is TRBV3-1 (or the pseudogene TRBV3-2), the J gene TRBJ2-7; perhaps TRBD2 as D (6 bases). This CDR3 comprises 16 residues. Trimming left V 6 bases short and J 1 base short, with 19 bases between. Germline loops: CDR1 LGHDT, CDR2 YNNKEL (reference sequence). As DNA, the CDR3 is TGTGCCAGCAGTCCCCGGGACTCGACGTTTTCCTACGAGCAGTACTTC. Its translation is CASSPRDSTFSYEQYF.

This chain uses TRBV5-4 with TRBJ2-7; TRBD1 matches at 10 bases. The CDR3 has 15 residues. Per the germline V gene, CDR1 is SGHNT and CDR2 is YYREEE (reference sequence). With V trimmed by 0 bases and J by 3 bases, 3 bases remained unmatched. CDR3 sequence: CASSLGGTGVYEQYF. The CDR3 DNA follows: TGTGCCAGCAGCTTGGGGGGGACAGGGGTCTACGAGCAGTACTTC.

The chain employs TRBV9 and TRBJ1-4, with TRBD1 identical over 8 bases. Trimming cost V 5 bases and J 7 bases; bases outside gene matches: 13. Germline-derived CDR1 and CDR2 are SGDLS and YYNGEE. The CDR3 has 16 amino acids. This chain's CDR3 is CASSQDPGGDGEKLFF. In DNA, the CDR3 is TGTGCCAGCAGTCAAGACCCAGGGGGCGATGGTGAAAAACTGTTTTTT.

This chain joins TRBV5-6 and TRBJ2-7; 7 bases are shared with TRBD1. This CDR3 contains 13 residues. The V and J ends lost 4 bases and 2 bases, in that order; junction bases with no gene match: 3. Germline V CDR1 and CDR2: SGHDT, YYEEEE. CDR3 residues: CASSNTGAYEQYF. Written as DNA, the CDR3 is TGTGCCAGCAGCAATACAGGGGCCTACGAGCAGTACTTC.

The CDR3 bases are TGCGCCAGCCGCGGACAGAACACAGATACGCAGTATTTT. Protein product: CASRGQNTDTQYF. The gene calls are TRBV10-1 and TRBJ2-3, with TRBD1 as a possible D gene (6 bases). V gave up 8 bases and J gave up 2 bases, with 11 bases separating them. The CDR3 sequence is 13 residues long. Germline V gives CDR1 WNHNN, CDR2 SYGVQD (reference sequence).

The chain links TRBV2 to TRBJ2-1, with D possibly being TRBD1 (6 bases). With 8 bases removed from V and 7 bases from J, the gap between germline ends came to 12 bases. This CDR3 is 12 amino acids long. Germline loops: CDR1 SNHLY, CDR2 FYNNEI. The CDR3 bases are TGTGCCAGCCGACAGGCCTTTAATGAGCAGTTCTTC. Its protein is CASRQAFNEQFF.

The J gene is TRBJ2-3, the V gene TRBV27; D gene unclear. Trimming took off 0 bases at V and 7 bases at J, with 17 bases between the two ends. This CDR3 is built from 16 residues. Germline lookup yields CDR1 MNHEY and CDR2 SMNVEV (reference sequence). The CDR3 loop reads CASSLSPAAPGHTQYF. CDR3 sequence (DNA): TGTGCCAGCAGTTTATCCCCAGCAGCCCCGGGTCATACGCAGTATTTT.